The next 5 T cell receptor beta chains were all read from a single sample in a study of molecular identifiers for immune sequencing clone quantification. TCRdb called the PCR reads again in MiXCR, with one record for every CDR3 protein. The sample consists of about 640,000 distinct CDR3 sequences, about 20% of them appearing once. Specimen: naive CD8+ T cells from blood, with Jurkat cell RNA spiked in. Subset: FACS-sorted CD8+CD4-CCR7+CD45RA+ naive T cells. These receptors all come from a human donor in good health. Some libraries in this study had Jurkat cell RNA spiked in.

Comments on this clonotype: This may arise from a read error, as a much more abundant clone is one base away. The chain carries TRBV25-1 and TRBJ2-5; D unresolved. V dropped 3 bases and J dropped 0 bases, with 11 bases sitting between them. The CDR3 is made up of 15 amino acids. Germline V CDR1 and CDR2: MGHDK, SYGVNS. CDR3 region: CASSDSSGNQETQYF. The DNA of the CDR3 is TGTGCCAGCAGTGACTCATCCGGAAACCAAGAGACCCAGTACTTC.

This clonotype has at least ten counts. Here the CDR3 reads CASSRSHGAPQYNEQFF. CDR3 nucleotide sequence: TGTGCCAGCAGCCGCTCCCACGGGGCCCCGCAGTACAATGAGCAGTTCTTC. This chain links TRBV14 with TRBJ2-1; either TRBD1 or TRBD2 may supply D (5 bases each). Germline values: CDR1 SGHDN, CDR2 FVKESK. The CDR3 consists of 17 residues. V lost 4 bases and J lost 4, with 20 bases in between.

In the case of this clonotype: At one of its ends the junction is not consistent with the germline gene, which may arise from a read error. The chain joins TRBV7-9 to TRBJ1-2; TRBD1 matches 9 bases. From germline, CDR1 is SEHNR and CDR2 FQNEAQ (reference sequence). This CDR3 is 15 amino acids long. In DNA form, the CDR3 reads TGTGACAGCAGCCCGGGACAGGGTGGCAACTATGGCTACACCTTC. Its translation: CDSSPGQGGNYGYTF.

This clonotype was counted many times. The CDR3 region is CASSSRTSGRAYEQYF. In DNA form, the CDR3 reads TGTGCCAGCAGCTCCCGGACTAGCGGGAGGGCCTACGAGCAGTACTTC. The rearrangement uses TRBV28 and TRBJ2-7; 15 bases are a match to TRBD2. The germline gives CDR1 MDHEN, CDR2 SYDVKM. CDR3 length: 16 amino acids. J gave up 2 bases and V 6 bases, and 5 bases lay outside the gene matches.

At least ten counts were recorded for this clonotype. CDR3 protein: CASSQDSGLAYEQYF. CDR3 in DNA: TGCGCCAGCAGCCAAGATTCTGGACTGGCCTACGAGCAGTACTTC. The chain is built from TRBV4-3 and TRBJ2-7, with D perhaps matching TRBD2 (5 bases). V was clipped by 0 bases and J by 2 bases, with 11 bases between them. Germline values: CDR1 LGHNA, CDR2 YSLEER. This CDR3 contains 15 residues.